These 13 T cell receptor beta chains originate from one sample sequenced in a study of metastatic and nonmetastatic thyroid tumors. Through MiXCR, TCRdb re-clonotyped the PCR reads. This repertoire shows some 25,000 clones, roughly a fifth found once; its top ten account for 6.5% to 9.5%. No patient received treatment before thyroid surgery. Sequences were obtained from blood. These receptors were obtained from a female donor with papillary thyroid cancer or a benign thyroid nodule (not recorded which). Some clones in this sample may be carry-over from other donors' samples.

This clone was picked up many times. The CDR3 region is CASRSGYQPQHF. Written as DNA, the CDR3 is TGTGCCAGCAGGTCAGGGTATCAGCCCCAGCATTTT. The chain joins TRBV2 to TRBJ1-5; maybe TRBD1 (5 bases). Germline CDR1 SNHLY, CDR2 FYNNEI. This CDR3 contains 12 residues. Trimming left V 6 bases short and J 5 bases short, with 8 bases between.

This clone was recorded many times. This rearrangement joins TRBV4-1 to TRBJ1-5; maybe TRBD1 (6 bases). Deletions cut 2 bases from V and 3 bases from J, with 11 bases between. This CDR3 is 15 amino acids long. Per the germline V gene, CDR1 is MGHRA and CDR2 is YSYEKL. CDR3 protein: CASSQIYRDNQPQHF. The DNA for the CDR3 is TGCGCCAGCAGCCAAATTTACAGGGACAATCAGCCCCAGCATTTT.

This clone was detected many times. The J gene is TRBJ2-3, the V gene TRBV20-1; TRBD2 is a possible D gene (6 bases). The CDR3 covers 14 residues. Germline V gene sequence: CDR1 DFQATT, CDR2 SNEGSKA (reference sequence). V was clipped by 5 bases and J by 5 bases, with 17 bases between them. Here the CDR3 reads CSAPVTRAKDTQYF. As DNA, the CDR3 is TGCAGTGCTCCCGTGACTAGAGCCAAAGATACGCAGTATTTT.

By share, this clone ranks as medium-sized. The chain carries TRBV20-1 and TRBJ2-7; the D gene is possibly TRBD1 (5 bases). Germline CDR1 and CDR2: DFQATT and SNEGSKA (reference sequence). The CDR3 contains 13 residues. Trimming removed 5 bases at V and 0 bases at J, with 11 bases between. The CDR3 DNA reads TGCAGTGCTTCCGACAGCCGCTCCTACGAGCAGTACTTC. Protein: CSASDSRSYEQYF.

This clone was observed many times. The genes are TRBV19 and TRBJ1-1; D is undetermined. Germline V gene sequence: CDR1 LNHDA, CDR2 SQIVND (reference sequence). The CDR3 extends over 13 amino acids. Trimming removed 5 bases at V and 2 bases at J, with 9 bases between. CDR3 residues: CASSLQLNTEAFF. CDR3 DNA sequence: TGTGCCAGTAGTTTACAGCTAAACACTGAAGCTTTCTTT.

The chain combines TRBV6-4 with TRBJ2-3; either TRBD1 or TRBD2 may supply D (6 bases each). Germline CDR1 is MRHNA and CDR2 is SNTAGT. The CDR3 runs to 15 residues. V lost 0 bases and J 7 bases, leaving 14 bases between the germline ends. In DNA, the CDR3 is TGTGCCAGCAGTGACTCCGGTGGGGGGACATATACGCAGTATTTT. It encodes CASSDSGGGTYTQYF.

This clone was observed many times. The rearrangement joins TRBV20-1 to TRBJ2-1; the match to TRBD1 covers 7 bases. The germline V gene encodes CDR1 DFQATT and CDR2 SNEGSKA (reference sequence). After removal of 8 bases from V and 3 bases from J, the junction contained 10 bases not matched to a gene. CDR3 length equals 14 residues. The CDR3 spells CSQLWDRDYNEQFF. The CDR3 nucleotides are TGCAGTCAGCTCTGGGACAGAGACTACAATGAGCAGTTCTTC.

This clone has a count of ten or more. The chain links TRBV27 to TRBJ2-1; 12 bases line up with TRBD2. The germline V gene has CDR1 MNHEY and CDR2 SMNVEV (reference sequence). V shed 0 bases, J shed 7 bases, and the junction held 16 bases outside the gene matches. CDR3 length: 20 amino acids. The CDR3: CASSLSRWLAGGPGSNEQFF. The CDR3 bases are TGTGCCAGCAGTTTATCGCGGTGGCTAGCGGGAGGGCCGGGTAGTAATGAGCAGTTCTTC.

Relative to its sample, this clone is medium-sized. V is TRBV7-2 and J is TRBJ2-7; no reliable D call. Germline V CDR1 and CDR2: SGHTA, FQGNSA. This CDR3 comprises 11 residues. Between the trimmed V and J ends, which lost 5 bases and 2 bases, there was a span of 4 bases. The CDR3 nucleotides are TGTGCCAGCAGCAAAACCTACGAGCAGTACTTC. This sequence encodes CASSKTYEQYF.

This clone was recorded a few times. This may stem from a read error, because a much larger clone lies one nucleotide away. This chain joins TRBV13 and TRBJ2-3; perhaps D is TRBD1 or TRBD2 (5 bases each). From germline, CDR1 is PRHDT and CDR2 FYEKMQ (reference sequence). Trimming shortened V by 6 bases and J by 4 bases, and 20 bases separated the two germline ends. This CDR3 comprises 16 residues. The CDR3 reads CASRFGVGTTPDTQYF. In DNA form, the CDR3 reads TGTGCCAGCAGATTCGGTGTCGGGACGACCCCAGATACGCAGTATTTT.

V gene TRBV19 combines with J gene TRBJ1-2; D perhaps matches TRBD1 (5 bases). This CDR3 is 18 amino acids long. Trimming stripped 3 bases from V and 3 bases from J, with 23 bases between. The germline CDR1 and CDR2 sequences are LNHDA and SQIVND (reference sequence). This CDR3 is CASSIDYGGETTYYGYTF. The CDR3 nucleotides read TGTGCCAGTAGTATTGATTATGGAGGGGAGACGACTTACTATGGCTACACCTTC.

A remark on this clone: Its ends do not fully match the called genes, so a read error is possible. The chain has TRBV19 and TRBJ1-5; D gene ambiguous. The CDR3 is made up of 13 amino acids. Germline-derived CDR1 and CDR2 are LNHDA and SQIVND (reference sequence). The CDR3 coding sequence is TGTGCCGGTAGTATTGTACGGAATCAGCCCCAGCATTTT. Translating it yields CAGSIVRNQPQHF. Based on the CDR3 plus reference TRBV19 and TRBJ1-5, the full variable domain is DGGITQSPKYLFRKEGQNVTLSCEQNLNHDAMYWYRQDPGQGLRLIYYSQIVNDFQKGDIAEGYSVSREKKESFPLTVTSAQKNPTAFYLCAGSIVRNQPQHFGDGTRLSIL.

This clone was seen many times. The CDR3 here is CASSPEESSGNTIYF. Here the CDR3 DNA reads TGTGCCAGCAGCCCGGAGGAAAGCTCTGGAAACACCATATATTTT. The genes are TRBV7-9 and TRBJ1-3; D unresolved. CDR3 size: 15 residues. In germline, CDR1 is SEHNR, CDR2 FQNEAQ (reference sequence). The V gene lost 5 bases and the J gene lost 0 bases, with 11 bases spanning the gap.